This entry lists 2 T cell receptor beta chains sequenced from one sample in a study of T cells expressing NK-cell markers. For each CDR3 protein, TCRdb gives one entry from its re-call of the 5' RACE reads, without DNA. The sample has some 340,000 distinct CDR3 sequences, and its top ten clones hold over 4%. Sequenced input: blood T cells: a sorted CD56 or NKG2C T cell subset, CD4+ or CD8+ T cells, or bulk PBMC T cells (not recorded which). These receptors all stem from a man between 18 and 69 years old in good health.

This CDR3 is CVSCGENTEAFF. V gene TRBV12-3 or TRBV12-4 combines with J gene TRBJ1-1. The CDR3 is 12 residues long.

This chain connects TRBV2 to TRBJ2-2. CDR3 length equals 15 residues. Germline CDR1 is SNHLY and CDR2 is FYNNEI. CDR3 region: CASIGSFINTGELFF. The whole variable domain, remainder taken from reference TRBV2 and TRBJ2-2, is EPEVTQTPSHQVTQMGQEVILRCVPISNHLYFYWYRQILGQKVEFLVSFYNNEISEKSEIFDDQFSVERPDGSNFTLKIRSTKLEDSAMYFCASIGSFINTGELFFGEGSRLTVL.